This T cell receptor beta chain was profiled in a study of blood T cell repertoires in COVID-19. The table came from immunoSEQ multiplex PCR; TCRdb's copy has only in-frame clones and leaves some out. The repertoire consists of approximately 100,000 clones, with 69% occurring once and the leading ten covering approximately 5.9%. The V gene lost 2 bases and the J gene lost 4 bases, with 8 bases spanning the gap. The CDR3 totals 13 residues. Germline values: CDR1 MNHEY, CDR2 SVGEGT. The clonotype was recovered from a man older than 75 with acute or convalescent COVID-19. Sequenced input: peripheral blood. The chain uses TRBV6-2 or TRBV6-3 and TRBJ1-2, with no clear D. CDR3 bases: TGTGCCAGCAGTTACAATGCGGGCTATGGCTACACCTTC. Residues: CASSYNAGYGYTF.